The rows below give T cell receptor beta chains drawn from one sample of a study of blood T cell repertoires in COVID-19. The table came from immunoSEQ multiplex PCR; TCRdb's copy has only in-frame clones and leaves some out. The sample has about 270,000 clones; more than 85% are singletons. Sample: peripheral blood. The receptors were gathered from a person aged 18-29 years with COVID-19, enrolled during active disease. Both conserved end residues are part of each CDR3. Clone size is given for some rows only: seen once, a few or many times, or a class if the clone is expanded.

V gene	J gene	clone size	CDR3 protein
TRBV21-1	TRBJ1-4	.	CASQNRGIGLFF
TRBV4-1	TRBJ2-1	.	CASSHTTSGSYNEQFF
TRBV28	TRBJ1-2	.	CASSLPRQGDYGYTF
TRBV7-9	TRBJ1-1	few	CASAYTPTGTEAFF
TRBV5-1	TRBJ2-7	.	CASSLQSSGKYEQYF
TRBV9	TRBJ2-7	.	CASSVDGRGYEQYF
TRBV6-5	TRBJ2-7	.	CASSYRFSDRGYEQYF
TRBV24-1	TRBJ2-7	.	CATSDAGGSYEQYF
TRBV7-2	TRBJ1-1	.	CASSSQNMNTEAFF
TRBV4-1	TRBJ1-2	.	CASRDGPRGGYGYTF
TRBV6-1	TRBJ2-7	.	CASSETGTDYEQYF
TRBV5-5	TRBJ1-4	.	CASSWRGRETNEKLFF
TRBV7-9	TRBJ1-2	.	CASSSQEGGGYTF
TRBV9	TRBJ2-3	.	CASSAGLAGADTQYF
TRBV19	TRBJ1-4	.	CASREGATNEKLFF
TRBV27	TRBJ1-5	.	CASSLGGQPQHF
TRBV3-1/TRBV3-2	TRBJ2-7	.	CASSPPHKTSGSGEQYF
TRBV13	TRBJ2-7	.	CASSLGGLAGLYEQYF
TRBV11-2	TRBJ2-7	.	CASSLDPTVQVEQYF
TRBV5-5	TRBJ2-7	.	CASSSRDRAYEQYF
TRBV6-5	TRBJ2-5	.	CASRSLQETQYF
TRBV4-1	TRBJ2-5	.	CASSQDRTEQETQYF
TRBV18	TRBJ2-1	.	CASSPGGSDYYEQFF
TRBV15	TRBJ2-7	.	CATSRIQGPNYEQYF
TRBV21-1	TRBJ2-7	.	CASSKSGLANDSYEQYF
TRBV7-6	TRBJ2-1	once	CASSPRDSHNEQFF
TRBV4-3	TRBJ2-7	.	CASSQPKIVRQKGSEQYF
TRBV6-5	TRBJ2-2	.	CASGNRVYTGELFF
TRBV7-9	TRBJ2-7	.	CASSLVPGQNHEQYF
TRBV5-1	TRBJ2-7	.	CASSLVTSAEQYF
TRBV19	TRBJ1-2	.	CAGSPGGAVTLGYTF
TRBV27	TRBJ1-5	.	CASSLGGSNQPQHF
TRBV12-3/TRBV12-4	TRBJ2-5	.	CASSPTGGETQYF
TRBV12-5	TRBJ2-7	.	CASGLRTSGYSYEQYF
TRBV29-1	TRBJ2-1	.	CSVVGLAYEQFF
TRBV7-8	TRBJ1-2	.	CASSLGGNNYGYTF
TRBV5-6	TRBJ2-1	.	CASSSLLSPSNEQFF
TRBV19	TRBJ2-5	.	CASSDREETQYF
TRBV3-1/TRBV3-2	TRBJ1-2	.	CASSRGTVNYGYTF
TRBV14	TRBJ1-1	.	CASSQVETAKVAFF
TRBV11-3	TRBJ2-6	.	CASSPGTGGGYGANVLTF
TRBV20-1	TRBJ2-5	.	CSASAWTQYF
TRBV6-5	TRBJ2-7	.	CASRDKSYEQYF
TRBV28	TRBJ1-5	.	CASSFGRGQPQHF
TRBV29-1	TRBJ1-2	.	CSASGTGQLSNYGYTF
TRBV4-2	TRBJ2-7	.	CASSPISGSGYEQYF
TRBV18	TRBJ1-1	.	CASSPTQEGTEAFF
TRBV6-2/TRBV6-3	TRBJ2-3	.	CASSFDRDLWGDTQYF
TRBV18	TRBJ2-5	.	CASSPRTAMETQYF
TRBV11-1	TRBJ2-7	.	CASSRTVYEQYF
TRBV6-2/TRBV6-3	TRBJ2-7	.	CASSLGGSSYEQYF
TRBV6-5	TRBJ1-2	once	CASTVSPGAGGGYTF
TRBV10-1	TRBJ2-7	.	CASSEAREWEQYF
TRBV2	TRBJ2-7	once	CASSEAEGSSYEQYF
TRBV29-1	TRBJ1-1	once	CSVGSLGRGRSTEAFF